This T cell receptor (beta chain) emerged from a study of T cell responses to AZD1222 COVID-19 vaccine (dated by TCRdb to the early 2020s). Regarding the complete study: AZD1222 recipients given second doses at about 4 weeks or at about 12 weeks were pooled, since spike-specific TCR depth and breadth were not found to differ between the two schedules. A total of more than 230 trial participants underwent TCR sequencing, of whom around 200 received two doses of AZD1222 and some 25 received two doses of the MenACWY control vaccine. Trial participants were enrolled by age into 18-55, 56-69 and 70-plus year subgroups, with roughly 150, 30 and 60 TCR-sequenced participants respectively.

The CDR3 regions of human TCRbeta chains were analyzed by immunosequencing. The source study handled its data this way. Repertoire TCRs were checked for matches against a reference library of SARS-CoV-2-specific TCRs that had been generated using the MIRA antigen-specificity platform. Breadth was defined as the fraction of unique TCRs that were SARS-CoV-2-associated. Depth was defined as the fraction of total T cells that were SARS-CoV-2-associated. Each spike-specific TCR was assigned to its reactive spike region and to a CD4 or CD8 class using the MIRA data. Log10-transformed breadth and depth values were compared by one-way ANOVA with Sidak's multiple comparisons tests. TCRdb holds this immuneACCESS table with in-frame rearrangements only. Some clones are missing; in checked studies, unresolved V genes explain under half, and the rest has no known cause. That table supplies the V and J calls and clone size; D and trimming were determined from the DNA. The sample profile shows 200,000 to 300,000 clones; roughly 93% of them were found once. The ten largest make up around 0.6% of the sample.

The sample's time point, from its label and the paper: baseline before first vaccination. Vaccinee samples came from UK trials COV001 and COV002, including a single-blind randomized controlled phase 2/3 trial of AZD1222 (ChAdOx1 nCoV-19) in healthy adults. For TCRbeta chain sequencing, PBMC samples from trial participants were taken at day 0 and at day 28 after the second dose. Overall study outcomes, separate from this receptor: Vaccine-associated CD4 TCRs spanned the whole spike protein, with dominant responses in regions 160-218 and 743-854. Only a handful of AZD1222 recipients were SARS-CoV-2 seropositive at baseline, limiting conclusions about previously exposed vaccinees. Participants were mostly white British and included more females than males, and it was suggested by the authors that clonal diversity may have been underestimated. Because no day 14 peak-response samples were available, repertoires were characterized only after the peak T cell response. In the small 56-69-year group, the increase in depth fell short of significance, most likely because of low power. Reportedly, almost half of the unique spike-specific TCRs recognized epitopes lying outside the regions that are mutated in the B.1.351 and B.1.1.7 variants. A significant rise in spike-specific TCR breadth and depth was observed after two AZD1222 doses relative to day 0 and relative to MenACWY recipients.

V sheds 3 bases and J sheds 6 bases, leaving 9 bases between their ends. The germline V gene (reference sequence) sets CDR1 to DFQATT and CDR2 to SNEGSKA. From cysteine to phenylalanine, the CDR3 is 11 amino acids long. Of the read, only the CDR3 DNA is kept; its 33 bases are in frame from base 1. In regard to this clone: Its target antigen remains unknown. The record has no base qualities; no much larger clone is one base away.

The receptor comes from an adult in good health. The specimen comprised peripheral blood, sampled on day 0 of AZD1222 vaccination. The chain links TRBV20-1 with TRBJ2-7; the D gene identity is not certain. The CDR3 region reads CSARLAAEQYF. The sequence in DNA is TGCAGTGCTAGGTTGGCGGCCGAGCAGTACTTC.